One and the same sample provided the 22 T cell receptor beta chains below, sequenced in a study of blood T cell repertoires in COVID-19. Here immunoSEQ multiplex PCR was the method, and the copy in TCRdb shows in-frame clones only, minus some. The repertoire holds 170,000 or so clones, with approximately 85% as singletons. Source material: PBMCs or T cells enriched from blood (not recorded which). These receptors all come from a man in his forties or fifties who had recovered from COVID-19.

The CDR3 is CASSPGQGNEKLFF. The CDR3 DNA reads as TGTGCCAGCAGCCCGGGACAGGGGAATGAAAAACTGTTTTTT. V usage is TRBV11-2 and J usage is TRBJ1-4; 10 nucleotides agree with TRBD1. J gave up 5 bases and V 5 bases, and 2 bases lay outside the gene matches. Germline CDR1 SGHAT, CDR2 FQNNGV. The CDR3 runs 14 residues.

This clone came up once. V and J are TRBV11-2 and TRBJ2-7; perhaps TRBD1 as D (5 bases). Per germline, CDR1 SGHAT and CDR2 FQNNGV. The CDR3 covers 13 residues. V lost 5 bases, J lost 5 bases, and 13 bases lay in between. CDR3 bases: TGTGCCAGCAGCCGTATAGACAGCCACGAGCAGTACTTC. Its protein is CASSRIDSHEQYF.

This clone was seen a few times. The V and J genes are TRBV24-1 and TRBJ2-2; 8 positions match TRBD1. Germline CDR1 reads KGHDR; CDR2 reads SFDVKD. After removal of 3 bases from V and 3 bases from J, the junction contained 8 bases not matched to a gene. The CDR3 extends over 17 amino acids. CDR3 sequence reads: CATSDTPGTGDTGELFF. CDR3 nucleotides: TGTGCCACCAGTGATACTCCCGGGACAGGTGACACCGGGGAGCTGTTTTTT.

The genes are TRBV27 and TRBJ2-1, with 8 nucleotides matching TRBD2. This CDR3 spans 15 amino acids. Losses at the gene ends were 6 bases for V and 4 bases for J; bases not matched to a gene: 8. CDR1 and CDR2 from the germline V gene are MNHEY and SMNVEV (reference sequence). CDR3 sequence (DNA): TGTGCCAGCAGGATCAGCGGGAGCCTTTACAATGAGCAGTTCTTC. It codes for CASRISGSLYNEQFF.

The chain links TRBV7-9 to TRBJ2-3; TRBD1 agrees at 9 bases. The CDR3 has 17 residues. The V and J ends lost 4 bases and 0 bases, in that order; junction bases with no gene match: 8. CDR1 and CDR2 from the germline V gene are SEHNR and FQNEAQ (reference sequence). Here the CDR3 DNA reads TGTGCCAGCAGCTCCCTAAACAGGGGGCCTAGCACAGATACGCAGTATTTT. As protein: CASSSLNRGPSTDTQYF. The entire variable domain, with the rest obtained from reference TRBV7-9 and TRBJ2-3, is as follows: DTGVSQNPRHKITKRGQNVTFRCDPISEHNRLYWYRQTLGQGPEFLTYFQNEAQLEKSRLLSDRFSAERPKGSFSTLEIQRTEQGDSAMYLCASSSLNRGPSTDTQYFGPGTRLTVL.

The CDR3 loop is CASSPKAPDSQETQYF. CDR3 DNA sequence: TGTGCCAGCTCACCGAAAGCTCCGGACAGCCAAGAGACCCAGTACTTC. V and J are TRBV18 and TRBJ2-5, with D possibly TRBD1 on 6 matching bases. Per the germline V gene, CDR1 is KGHSH and CDR2 is LQKENI. The CDR3 is made up of 16 amino acids. The V and J ends lost 3 bases and 1 base respectively, with 15 bases between them.

This clone showed up just once. This chain joins TRBV5-4 and TRBJ2-2; the D is unclear. This CDR3 has 13 amino acids. The V end was cut by 6 bases, the J end by 3 bases, with 9 bases between. Germline assignment: CDR1 SGHNT and CDR2 YYREEE (reference sequence). CDR3 in DNA: TGTGCCAGCACCCCGCGAGACACCGGGGAGCTGTTTTTT. This sequence encodes CASTPRDTGELFF.

V gene TRBV5-6 combines with J gene TRBJ1-2; D is perhaps TRBD1 (5 bases). This CDR3 comprises 13 residues. V was cut by 0 bases and J by 8 bases, with 11 bases left in between. Germline V gene lookup returns CDR1 SGHDT and CDR2 YYEEEE. As DNA, the CDR3 is TGTGCCAGCAGCTTGGGTTCGGACACGGGCTACACCTTC. Translated, it gives CASSLGSDTGYTF.

The chain links TRBV4-1 to TRBJ1-5; D unresolved. Germline CDR1 MGHRA, CDR2 YSYEKL. The length of the CDR3 is 15 residues. V lost 1 base, J lost 2 bases, and 9 bases lay in between. The CDR3 region is CASSQVLGGNQPQHF. DNA of the CDR3: TGCGCCAGCAGCCAAGTCCTCGGGGGCAATCAGCCCCAGCATTTT.

The J gene is TRBJ2-7, the V gene TRBV5-4; TRBD1 aligns across 10 bases. The CDR3 totals 15 residues. Germline values: CDR1 SGHNT, CDR2 YYREEE (reference sequence). V lost 4 bases and J lost 9; bases outside the gene matches: 13. This CDR3 reads CASSLEWGQGSVQYF. The CDR3 DNA reads as TGTGCCAGCAGCCTAGAGTGGGGACAGGGGTCGGTGCAGTACTTC.

The rearrangement links TRBV25-1 to TRBJ2-4; possibly TRBD2 for D (6 bases). The length of the CDR3 is 16 residues. Trimming cost V 1 base and J 0 bases, with 10 bases left between them. In germline, CDR1 is MGHDK, CDR2 SYGVNS. The CDR3 sequence: CASSESGVLAKNIQYF. The CDR3 DNA reads TGTGCCAGCAGTGAATCGGGGGTTCTAGCCAAAAACATTCAGTACTTC.

The V gene is TRBV6-2 or TRBV6-3, the J gene TRBJ1-5; 8 positions agree with TRBD1. V lost 5 bases to trimming and J lost 1 base; unmatched junction nucleotides: 13. The CDR3 contains 18 residues. The germline CDR1 and CDR2 sequences are MNHEY and SVGEGT. The chain's CDR3 is CASSPAKQTGVSNQPQHF. Written as DNA, the CDR3 is TGTGCCAGCAGTCCCGCAAAACAGACAGGGGTCAGCAATCAGCCCCAGCATTTT.

The chain is built from TRBV5-1 and TRBJ1-6; 7 bases fit TRBD1. The length of the CDR3 is 16 residues. V trimming: 4 bases; J trimming: 5 bases; junction bases outside the gene matches: 9. CDR1 and CDR2 from the germline V gene are SGHRS and YFSETQ. The CDR3 spells CASSATGIWNNSPLHF. The CDR3 DNA follows: TGCGCCAGCAGCGCGACAGGGATTTGGAATAATTCACCCCTCCACTTT.

The rearrangement links TRBV7-6 to TRBJ2-6, with 8 bases that match TRBD1. V shed 5 bases and J 2 bases; nucleotides not matched to a gene: 2. The CDR3 extends over 15 amino acids. Germline CDR1 and CDR2: SGHVS and FNYEAQ. CDR3 nucleotide sequence: TGTGCCAGCAGCCCACAGGGGGCTGGGGCCAACGTCCTGACTTTC. Translation gives CASSPQGAGANVLTF.

The chain has TRBV28 and TRBJ2-5, with TRBD2 matching over 7 bases. There are 15 residues in the CDR3. Unmatched junction bases numbered 4, after V lost 3 bases and J lost 0 bases. The germline gives CDR1 MDHEN, CDR2 SYDVKM. The CDR3 here is CASSLSGTYQETQYF. CDR3 nucleotides: TGTGCCAGCAGTTTGAGCGGGACGTACCAAGAGACCCAGTACTTC. Based on the CDR3 plus reference TRBV28 and TRBJ2-5, the full variable domain is DVKVTQSSRYLVKRTGEKVFLECVQDMDHENMFWYRQDPGLGLRLIYFSYDVKMKEKGDIPEGYSVSREKKERFSLILESASTNQTSMYLCASSLSGTYQETQYFGPGTRLLVL.

This sequence joins TRBV9 and TRBJ1-2; a weak D match, TRBD1 (5 bases). V lost 4 bases and J 6 bases, leaving 13 bases between the germline ends. The CDR3 loop spans 13 amino acids. Germline V lookup: CDR1 SGDLS, CDR2 YYNGEE. CDR3 sequence reads: CASSSLGAHGYTF. DNA for the CDR3: TGTGCCAGCAGCTCCCTAGGGGCTCATGGCTACACCTTC.

In this sample, this clone turned up a few times. The DNA of the CDR3 is TGTGCCAGCAGTTTATCAAGGACAGGAAGCACTGAAGCTTTCTTT. Its protein is CASSLSRTGSTEAFF. V and J are TRBV27 and TRBJ1-1; 7 bases line up with TRBD1. CDR1 is MNHEY, CDR2 SMNVEV, per germline (reference sequence). The trim removed 0 bases at V and 4 bases at J, leaving 5 bases unmatched. The CDR3 length is 15 residues.

There are a few counts of this clone. The chain employs TRBV6-4 and TRBJ2-1; 10 bases match TRBD1. The J segment lost 4 bases and the V segment lost 0 bases, leaving 3 bases of the junction unmatched. Germline V gene data show CDR1 as MRHNA and CDR2 as SNTAGT. The CDR3 sequence is 16 residues long. The CDR3 loop is CASSDSGTGEYNEQFF. CDR3 in DNA: TGTGCCAGCAGTGACTCCGGGACAGGGGAATACAATGAGCAGTTCTTC.

The chain couples TRBV3-1 (or the pseudogene TRBV3-2) to TRBJ2-7, with TRBD2 matching 8 bases. CDR1 LGHDT and CDR2 YNNKEL come from the germline V gene (reference sequence). The V and J ends lost 0 bases and 5 bases, in that order; junction bases with no gene match: 12. The CDR3 spans 17 residues. CDR3 in amino acids: CASSQDDPGRAGDEQYF. The CDR3 coding sequence is TGTGCCAGCAGCCAAGACGATCCCGGGAGGGCCGGGGACGAGCAGTACTTC.

For the CDR3, the DNA is TGTGCCAGCAGCTTACCGACAGGGGGCGATGGCTACACCTTC. Amino acid sequence: CASSLPTGGDGYTF. This chain joins TRBV7-9 and TRBJ1-2; TRBD1 matches 10 bases. Looked up from germline, CDR1 is SEHNR and CDR2 is FQNEAQ (reference sequence). This CDR3 is built from 14 residues. V lost 2 bases, J lost 6 bases, and 3 bases stayed unmatched.

The gene calls are TRBV5-1 and TRBJ1-2, with D possibly being TRBD1 (5 bases). The germline CDR1 and CDR2 sequences are SGHRS and YFSETQ. This CDR3 region has 16 residues. V lost 1 base and J 0 bases, leaving 13 bases between the germline ends. In DNA, the CDR3 is TGCGCCAGCAGCTTGCTTTCAGGGCGTGCTAACTATGGCTACACCTTC. Protein: CASSLLSGRANYGYTF. Full variable domain (rest looked up from reference TRBV5-1 and TRBJ1-2): KAGVTQTPRYLIKTRGQQVTLSCSPISGHRSVSWYQQTPGQGLQFLFEYFSETQRNKGNFPGRFSGRQFSNSRSEMNVSTLELGDSALYLCASSLLSGRANYGYTFGSGTRLTVV.

V gene TRBV10-3 combines with J gene TRBJ1-5; D is unclear. CDR3 length equals 17 residues. Germline V gives CDR1 ENHRY, CDR2 SYGVKD. V lost 0 bases and J lost 0, with 12 bases in between. CDR3 coding DNA: TGTGCCATCAGTGAGTCGAAAGCGTGGAATAGCAATCAGCCCCAGCATTTT. Its translation is CAISESKAWNSNQPQHF.